This T cell receptor (beta chain) appears in the sequencing data of a study of T-cell reconstitution after alpha-beta-depleted transplantation in children (dated by TCRdb to 2016 to 2017). Regarding the complete study: T-cell immune reconstitution after TCRalphabeta/CD19-depleted allogeneic hematopoietic cell transplantation in children was quantitatively tracked in the study by means of TCR repertoire profiling.

This clonotype showed up many times. Its binding antigen is unknown. No per-base quality is available; no much larger clone lies one base away. Library preparation was by PCR. Sequencing used an Illumina HiSeq 2500. TCR library preparation used molecular barcoding, with unique molecular identifiers applied to normalize quantification of the TCRbeta repertoire. TCRdb reran the public reads through fastp at Q25 and MiXCR, keeping productive beta chains. Rows are combined by CDR3 protein, so each entry shows the most common genes and DNA. The sample table shows some 640,000 distinct CDR3 sequences, and approximately 15% are seen once. 0.9% to 1.2% of the sample is held by the ten biggest clonotypes. Based on the germline V gene, the CDR1 and CDR2 sequences are SQVTM and ANQGSEA. V was cut back by 3 bases and J by 4 bases, leaving a gap of 13 bases between them. Measured from the cysteine to the phenylalanine, the CDR3 is 13 residues long. The CDR3 DNA has 39 bases and is translated from base 1.

This sample comprised PBMCs from the stem cell graft donor, obtained from the stem cell graft. The clonotype originates from a human donor who donated a stem cell graft to a child with acute myeloid leukemia. The chain uses TRBV29-1 and TRBJ2-7, with a weak D call of TRBD2 (5 bases match). The CDR3 region reads CSVEAFGEYEQYF. The DNA is as follows: TGCAGCGTTGAGGCTTTCGGGGAATACGAGCAGTACTTC.